The 20 T cell receptor beta chains listed next were all sequenced from one sample in a study of blood T cell repertoires in COVID-19. TCRdb keeps only in-frame clones here, not all; method: immunoSEQ multiplex PCR. Of nearly 250,000 clones in the sample, over 75% were seen once. Sequences were obtained from PBMCs or T cells enriched from blood (not recorded which). The receptors come from a woman aged 50 to 60 with acute COVID-19.

V gene TRBV11-2 combines with J gene TRBJ1-5; D might be TRBD1 (6 bases). CDR3 length equals 15 residues. The germline V and J ends were trimmed by 5 bases and 4 bases, with 15 bases remaining between them. Germline V gene sequence: CDR1 SGHAT, CDR2 FQNNGV. The DNA of the CDR3 is TGTGCCAGCAGCCCCGGCAGGGGCGGGAATCAGCCCCAGCATTTT. Translation: CASSPGRGGNQPQHF.

The chain couples TRBV6-5 to TRBJ2-7; maybe TRBD2 (6 bases). CDR1 MNHEY and CDR2 SVGAGI come from the germline V gene. The CDR3 has 15 residues. V was trimmed by 3 bases and J by 2 bases, leaving 14 bases between them. The CDR3 sequence is CASSYSRGGTYEQYF. In nucleotides, the CDR3 is TGTGCCAGCAGTTATTCAAGGGGCGGGACCTACGAGCAGTACTTC.

This chain connects TRBV18 to TRBJ2-7, with a tentative D call TRBD2 (5 bases). The CDR3 covers 15 residues. V was cut by 0 bases and J by 3 bases, with 12 bases left in between. The germline CDR1 and CDR2 sequences are KGHSH and LQKENI. The CDR3 spells CASSPPGIRGYEQYF. Here the CDR3 DNA reads TGTGCCAGCTCACCACCGGGTATCCGGGGCTACGAGCAGTACTTC.

The chain uses TRBV3-1 (or the pseudogene TRBV3-2) and TRBJ1-1; D perhaps matches TRBD1 (6 bases). CDR1 and CDR2 from the germline V gene are LGHDT and YNNKEL (reference sequence). The CDR3 has 15 residues. V was cut by 4 bases and J by 0 bases, with 12 bases left in between. This CDR3 reads CASSRGGQLNTEAFF. The CDR3 DNA reads TGTGCCAGCAGCCGCGGAGGACAGTTGAACACTGAAGCTTTCTTT.

J is TRBJ1-2 and V is TRBV9, with D possibly matching TRBD1 (6 bases). V lost 3 bases and J lost 0, with 15 bases in between. Germline V gene data show CDR1 as SGDLS and CDR2 as YYNGEE. CDR3 length: 16 amino acids. CDR3 sequence reads: CASSGGPGDPNYGYTF. Written as DNA, the CDR3 is TGTGCCAGCAGCGGGGGGCCAGGGGACCCTAACTATGGCTACACCTTC.

The CDR3 sequence: CATLAGTGGNTIYF. CDR3 in DNA: TGTGCCACCCTGGCCGGGACAGGAGGAAACACCATATATTTT. V is TRBV10-3 and J is TRBJ1-3, with 8 positions matching TRBD1. Looked up from germline, CDR1 is ENHRY and CDR2 is SYGVKD. CDR3 length: 14 amino acids. Trimming took 10 bases from V and 4 from J; bases not matched to a gene: 9.

This clone was seen a handful of times. The rearrangement uses TRBV19 and TRBJ2-7, with D possibly being TRBD1 (5 bases). This CDR3 spans 16 amino acids. Trimming cost V 1 base and J 0 bases, with 13 bases left between them. Per germline, CDR1 LNHDA and CDR2 SQIVND (reference sequence). CDR3 in amino acids: CASSIGGGMSSYEQYF. The CDR3 region has the DNA TGTGCCAGTAGTATAGGGGGCGGTATGAGCTCCTACGAGCAGTACTTC.

With respect to this clone: One end of the junction does not line up with germline, which may come from a read error. The chain carries TRBV7-2 and TRBJ2-1; 7 bases are a match to TRBD1. CDR3 size: 17 residues. Germline V gene sequence: CDR1 SGHTA, CDR2 FQGNSA. Written as DNA, the CDR3 is TGTGCCAGCAGCCTAGCAGGACAGGCTGCATCCTACAATGAGCAGTTCTTC. Translated, it gives CASSLAGQAASYNEQFF.

CDR3 in DNA: TGTGCCAGTAGTATTTGGCTGAACAATGAGCAGTTCTTC. It translates to CASSIWLNNEQFF. The V and J genes are TRBV19 and TRBJ2-1; D is undetermined. Between the trimmed V and J ends, which lost 3 bases and 5 bases, there was a span of 8 bases. The CDR3 is 13 amino acids. CDR1 and CDR2 from the germline V gene are LNHDA and SQIVND (reference sequence).

The V and J genes are TRBV7-2 and TRBJ1-5; 7 bases align to TRBD1. The germline V gene has CDR1 SGHTA and CDR2 FQGNSA. The CDR3 length is 17 residues. The junction had 7 bases not matched to a gene; V was cut back by 1 base and J by 1 base. DNA for the CDR3: TGTGCCAGCAGCTTAGGGCAGGGGGTTAGGAGCAATCAGCCCCAGCATTTT. Protein: CASSLGQGVRSNQPQHF. The complete variable domain, with remaining parts taken from reference TRBV7-2 and TRBJ1-5, reads GAGVSQSPSNKVTEKGKDVELRCDPISGHTALYWYRQSLGQGLEFLIYFQGNSAPDKSGLPSDRFSAERTGGSVSTLTIQRTQQEDSAVYLCASSLGQGVRSNQPQHFGDGTRLSIL.

The chain has TRBV27 and TRBJ1-4; possibly TRBD1 for D (6 bases). Trimming cost V 8 bases and J 8 bases, with 15 bases left between them. Germline assignment: CDR1 MNHEY and CDR2 SMNVEV (reference sequence). This CDR3 is built from 13 residues. CDR3 sequence (DNA): TGTGCCAGCGGACAGATTTTGAGGGAAAAACTGTTTTTT. Translated: CASGQILREKLFF.

This clone was seen a single time. The V gene is TRBV6-6, the J gene TRBJ2-5; a weak D match, TRBD2 (5 bases). The CDR3 is 12 amino acids. Germline V CDR1 and CDR2: MNHNY, SVGAGI (reference sequence). The ends were cut back, 6 bases at V and 5 bases at J, with 10 bases in the middle. CDR3 DNA: TGTGCCAGCAGACCCTCGGGGGAGACCCAGTACTTC. Residues: CASRPSGETQYF.

The chain links TRBV18 to TRBJ2-5; tentative D call: TRBD2 (5 bases). V was shortened by 2 bases and J by 5 bases, with 9 bases between the two germline ends. The CDR3 covers 13 residues. Germline lookup yields CDR1 KGHSH and CDR2 LQKENI. The CDR3 loop is CASSPGLGETQYF. The CDR3, as DNA: TGTGCCAGCTCACCAGGACTTGGGGAGACCCAGTACTTC.

In DNA form, the CDR3 reads TGCAGCGTTGGGTGGGGGGAGGTTAGCAATCAGCCCCAGCATTTT. Translating it yields CSVGWGEVSNQPQHF. The rearrangement uses TRBV29-1 and TRBJ1-5; possibly TRBD1 for D (5 bases). Per germline, CDR1 SQVTM and CDR2 ANQGSEA. The CDR3 consists of 15 residues. V was pared by 4 bases and J by 0 bases, with 13 bases between.

The chain is built from TRBV5-1 and TRBJ1-6, with 10 bases aligning to TRBD1. Germline CDR1 reads SGHRS; CDR2 reads YFSETQ. The CDR3 spans 18 residues. The trim removed 0 bases at V and 6 bases at J, leaving 9 bases unmatched. CDR3 in DNA: TGCGCCAGCAGCTTGGCATCCCGACAGGGGGCCACTAATTCACCCCTCCACTTT. It yields the protein CASSLASRQGATNSPLHF.

In this sample, this clone turned up once. This chain links TRBV18 with TRBJ2-1; 7 bases match TRBD2. Germline-derived CDR1 and CDR2 are KGHSH and LQKENI. V trimming: 8 bases; J trimming: 3 bases; junction bases outside the gene matches: 10. The CDR3 consists of 15 residues. CDR3 amino acids: CASRTTSFGYNEQFF. As DNA, the CDR3 is TGTGCCAGCCGAACGACTAGCTTCGGCTACAATGAGCAGTTCTTC.

This rearrangement joins TRBV6-5 to TRBJ1-2, with a possible D match to TRBD1 (6 bases). Trimming took 7 bases from V and 8 from J, leaving 11 bases between them. Germline CDR1 reads MNHEY; CDR2 reads SVGAGI. There are 11 residues in the CDR3. The CDR3 region has the DNA TGTGCCAGCATGGACAGCCAAGGCTACACCTTC. This codes for CASMDSQGYTF.

V usage is TRBV21-1 and J usage is TRBJ2-1; no DNA check was done on the table's D call, TRBD2. TRBV21-1 is a listed pseudogene. CDR3 length: 15 amino acids. Written as DNA, the CDR3 is TGTGCCAGCAGCAAAGCTCCCTCTCGGTACAATGAGCAGTTCTTC. Its translation: CASSKAPSRYNEQFF.

The genes are TRBV7-2 and TRBJ1-2, with a tentative D call TRBD1 (5 bases). V gave up 5 bases and J gave up 4 bases, with 17 bases separating them. The CDR3 spans 15 residues. Germline CDR1 reads SGHTA; CDR2 reads FQGNSA. CDR3 protein: CASSPTGAGSYGYTF. The CDR3, as DNA: TGTGCCAGCAGCCCTACCGGAGCAGGGTCCTATGGCTACACCTTC.

This chain joins TRBV28 and TRBJ1-6, with D hard to call. V gave up 7 bases and J gave up 4 bases, with 8 bases separating them. The CDR3 has 13 residues. The germline CDR1 and CDR2 sequences are MDHEN and SYDVKM. CDR3 in DNA: TGTGCCAGCAAACCTCAGTATAATTCACCCCTCCACTTT. Translated, it gives CASKPQYNSPLHF. The full variable domain, in which reference TRBV28 and TRBJ1-6 provide the parts outside the CDR3, is DVKVTQSSRYLVKRTGEKVFLECVQDMDHENMFWYRQDPGLGLRLIYFSYDVKMKEKGDIPEGYSVSREKKERFSLILESASTNQTSMYLCASKPQYNSPLHFGNGTRLTVT.